The clone carrying this T cell receptor beta chain was recorded at least ten times. The antigen remains undetermined. TCRdb recomputed calls from the RACE reads with MiXCR, one row per CDR3 protein. Among approximately 40,000 distinct CDR3 sequences listed, 3.3% were seen once. These data come from a study of human T cells and chemical hapten exposure. For the study at large: Alopecia areata, totalis or universalis was found in mostly female patients.

Whole-study results and caveats: The study found expanded TCRs formed significantly more large CDR3 similarity clusters than controls.

V was cut by 0 bases and J by 9 bases, with 12 bases left in between. Germline CDR1 is SGDLS and CDR2 is YYNGEE. The CDR3 length is 14 residues. The time point here: patch test 2, 6 weeks after DPC sensitization. Treatment defined: therapeutic diphenylcyclopropenone sensitization with weekly scalp DPC. The sequencing used whole blood, collected in connection with sensitization to the hapten diphenylcyclopropenone (DPC). This chain connects TRBV9 to TRBJ2-2; possibly TRBD2 for D (5 bases). The receptor's source is a man aged 40-49 years with alopecia areata. Some clones in this sample may be carry-over from other donors' samples. The CDR3 DNA sequence: TGTGCCAGCAGCGTAGATGCGGGTGGCCGGGAGCTGTTTTTT. Its protein product is CASSVDAGGRELFF.